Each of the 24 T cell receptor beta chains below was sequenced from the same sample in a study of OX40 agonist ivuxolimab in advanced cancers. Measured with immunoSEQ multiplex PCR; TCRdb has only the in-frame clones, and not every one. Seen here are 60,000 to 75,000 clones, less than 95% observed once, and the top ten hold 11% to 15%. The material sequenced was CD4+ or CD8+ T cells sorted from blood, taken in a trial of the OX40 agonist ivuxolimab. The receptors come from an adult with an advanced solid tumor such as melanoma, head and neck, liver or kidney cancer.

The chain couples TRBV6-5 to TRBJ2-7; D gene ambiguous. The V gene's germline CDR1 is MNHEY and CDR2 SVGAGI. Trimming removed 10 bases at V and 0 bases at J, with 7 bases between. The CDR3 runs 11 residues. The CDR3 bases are TGTGCCATCTGTAGCTCCTACGAGCAGTACTTC. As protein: CAICSSYEQYF.

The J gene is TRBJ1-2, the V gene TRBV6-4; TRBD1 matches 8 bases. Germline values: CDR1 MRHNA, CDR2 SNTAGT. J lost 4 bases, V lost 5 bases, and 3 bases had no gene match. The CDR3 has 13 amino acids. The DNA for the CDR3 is TGTGCCAGCAGTAACACAGGGGGCTATGGCTACACCTTC. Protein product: CASSNTGGYGYTF.

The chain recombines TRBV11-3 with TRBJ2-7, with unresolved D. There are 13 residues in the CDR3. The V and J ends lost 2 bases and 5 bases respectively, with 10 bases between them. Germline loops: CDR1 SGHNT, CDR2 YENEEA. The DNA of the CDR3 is TGTGCCAGCAGCTTAACGGCGTCCCACGAGCAGTACTTC. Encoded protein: CASSLTASHEQYF.

Here the CDR3 DNA reads TGTGCCAGCAGTTACTCGAGTCAGGCCACAGATACGCAGTATTTT. Encoded protein: CASSYSSQATDTQYF. V and J are TRBV6-5 and TRBJ2-3; no definite D call. The V and J ends lost 0 bases and 2 bases respectively, with 9 bases between them. This CDR3 is 15 amino acids long. CDR1 is MNHEY and CDR2 is SVGAGI in the germline V gene.

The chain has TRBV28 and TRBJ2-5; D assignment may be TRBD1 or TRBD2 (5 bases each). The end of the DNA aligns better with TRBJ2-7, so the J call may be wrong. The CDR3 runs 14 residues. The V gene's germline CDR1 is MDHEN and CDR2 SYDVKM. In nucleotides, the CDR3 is TGTGCCAGCAGTTTAACGGGGCCGTTCTACGAGCAGTACTTC. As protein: CASSLTGPFYEQYF.

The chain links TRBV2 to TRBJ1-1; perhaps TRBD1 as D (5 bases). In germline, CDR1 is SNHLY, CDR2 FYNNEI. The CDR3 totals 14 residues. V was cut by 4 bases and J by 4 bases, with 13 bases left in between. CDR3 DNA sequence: TGTGCCAGCAGTGTCTTGGGGGATGTCACTGAAGCTTTCTTT. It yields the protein CASSVLGDVTEAFF.

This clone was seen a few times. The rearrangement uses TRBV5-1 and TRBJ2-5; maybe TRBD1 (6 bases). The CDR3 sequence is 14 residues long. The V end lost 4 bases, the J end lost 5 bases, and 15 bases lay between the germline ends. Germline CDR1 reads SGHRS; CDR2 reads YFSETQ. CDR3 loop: CASSHQGLGETQYF. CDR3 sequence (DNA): TGCGCCAGCAGCCATCAGGGGTTGGGGGAGACCCAGTACTTC.

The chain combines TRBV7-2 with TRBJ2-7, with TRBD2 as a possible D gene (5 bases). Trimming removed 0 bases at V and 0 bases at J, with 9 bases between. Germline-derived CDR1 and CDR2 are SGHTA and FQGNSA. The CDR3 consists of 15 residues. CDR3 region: CASSLAGATSYEQYF. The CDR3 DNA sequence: TGTGCCAGCAGCTTAGCGGGAGCTACCTCCTACGAGCAGTACTTC.

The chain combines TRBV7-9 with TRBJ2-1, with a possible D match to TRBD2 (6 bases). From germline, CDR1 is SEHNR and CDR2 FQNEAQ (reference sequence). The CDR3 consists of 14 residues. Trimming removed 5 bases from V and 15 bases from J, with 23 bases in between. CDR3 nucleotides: TGTGCCAGCAGCCTAGGGATTACCGGGGAGGAACCGTTCTTC. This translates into CASSLGITGEEPFF.

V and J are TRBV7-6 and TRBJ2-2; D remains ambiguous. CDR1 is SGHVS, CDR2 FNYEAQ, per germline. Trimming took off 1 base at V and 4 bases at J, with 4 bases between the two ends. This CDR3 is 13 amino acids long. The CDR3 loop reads CASSLGPTGELFF. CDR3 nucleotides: TGTGCCAGCAGCTTAGGGCCCACCGGGGAGCTGTTTTTT.

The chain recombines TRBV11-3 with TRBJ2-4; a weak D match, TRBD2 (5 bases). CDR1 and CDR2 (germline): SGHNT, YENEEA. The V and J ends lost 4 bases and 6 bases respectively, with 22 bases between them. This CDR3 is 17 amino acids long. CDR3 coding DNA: TGTGCCAGCAGCTCCCAACAACCACGGACTCCCGGAAACATTCAGTACTTC. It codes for CASSSQQPRTPGNIQYF.

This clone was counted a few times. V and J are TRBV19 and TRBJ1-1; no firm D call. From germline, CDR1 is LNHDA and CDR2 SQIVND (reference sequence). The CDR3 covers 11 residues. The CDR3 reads CATLENTEAFF. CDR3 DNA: TGTGCTACGTTGGAGAACACTGAAGCTTTCTTT.

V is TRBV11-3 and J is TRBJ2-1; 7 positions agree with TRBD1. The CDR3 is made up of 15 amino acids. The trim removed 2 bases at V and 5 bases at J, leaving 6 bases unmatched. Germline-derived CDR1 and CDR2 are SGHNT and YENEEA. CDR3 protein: CASSLHRGLDNEQFF. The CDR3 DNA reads TGTGCCAGCAGCTTACACAGGGGCTTGGACAATGAGCAGTTCTTC.

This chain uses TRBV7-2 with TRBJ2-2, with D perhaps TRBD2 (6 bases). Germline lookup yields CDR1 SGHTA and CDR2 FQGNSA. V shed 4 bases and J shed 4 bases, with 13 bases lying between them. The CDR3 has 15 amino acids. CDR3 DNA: TGTGCCAGCAGCTCCAGGACGACTAGCACCGGGGAGCTGTTTTTT. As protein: CASSSRTTSTGELFF.

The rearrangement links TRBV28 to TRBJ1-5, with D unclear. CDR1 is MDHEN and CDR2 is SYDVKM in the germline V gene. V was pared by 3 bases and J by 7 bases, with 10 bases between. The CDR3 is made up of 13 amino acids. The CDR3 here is CASSLSGHQPQHF. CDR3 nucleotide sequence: TGTGCCAGCAGTTTGTCCGGGCACCAGCCCCAGCATTTT.

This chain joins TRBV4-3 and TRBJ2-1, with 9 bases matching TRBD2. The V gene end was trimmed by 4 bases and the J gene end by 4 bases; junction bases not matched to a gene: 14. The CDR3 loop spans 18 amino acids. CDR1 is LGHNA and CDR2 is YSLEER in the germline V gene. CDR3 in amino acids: CASSPNQESAGGYNEQFF. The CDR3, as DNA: TGCGCCAGCAGCCCAAACCAAGAATCTGCGGGAGGGTACAATGAGCAGTTCTTC.

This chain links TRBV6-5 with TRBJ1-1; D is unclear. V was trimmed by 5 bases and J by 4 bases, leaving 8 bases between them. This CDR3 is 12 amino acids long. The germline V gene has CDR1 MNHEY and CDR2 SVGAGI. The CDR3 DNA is TGTGCCAGCAGTAAGGGCGGCACTGAAGCTTTCTTT. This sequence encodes CASSKGGTEAFF.

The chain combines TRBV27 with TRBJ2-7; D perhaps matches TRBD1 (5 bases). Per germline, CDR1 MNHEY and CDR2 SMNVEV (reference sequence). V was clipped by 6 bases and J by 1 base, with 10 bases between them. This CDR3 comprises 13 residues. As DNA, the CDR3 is TGTGCCAGCAGCCCAGACAGATCCTACGAGCAGTACTTC. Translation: CASSPDRSYEQYF.

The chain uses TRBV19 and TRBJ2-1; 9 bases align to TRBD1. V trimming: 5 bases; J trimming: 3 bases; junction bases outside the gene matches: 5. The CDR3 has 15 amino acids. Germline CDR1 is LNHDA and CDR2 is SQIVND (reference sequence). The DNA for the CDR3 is TGTGCCAGTAGTCCCCGGGACAGGGTCTACAATGAGCAGTTCTTC. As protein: CASSPRDRVYNEQFF.

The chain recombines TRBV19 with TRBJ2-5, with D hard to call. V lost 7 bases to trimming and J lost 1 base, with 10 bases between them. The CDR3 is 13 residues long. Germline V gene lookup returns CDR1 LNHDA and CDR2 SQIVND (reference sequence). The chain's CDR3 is CASKASLQETQYF. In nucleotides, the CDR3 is TGTGCCAGTAAAGCGAGTCTCCAAGAGACCCAGTACTTC. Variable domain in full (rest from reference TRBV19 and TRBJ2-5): DGGITQSPKYLFRKEGQNVTLSCEQNLNHDAMYWYRQDPGQGLRLIYYSQIVNDFQKGDIAEGYSVSREKKESFPLTVTSAQKNPTAFYLCASKASLQETQYFGPGTRLLVL.

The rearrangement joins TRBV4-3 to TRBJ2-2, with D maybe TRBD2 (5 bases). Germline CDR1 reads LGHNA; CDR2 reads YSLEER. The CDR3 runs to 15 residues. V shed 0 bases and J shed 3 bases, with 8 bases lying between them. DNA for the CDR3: TGCGCCAGCAGCCAAGATTGGCGGGACACCGGGGAGCTGTTTTTT. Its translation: CASSQDWRDTGELFF.

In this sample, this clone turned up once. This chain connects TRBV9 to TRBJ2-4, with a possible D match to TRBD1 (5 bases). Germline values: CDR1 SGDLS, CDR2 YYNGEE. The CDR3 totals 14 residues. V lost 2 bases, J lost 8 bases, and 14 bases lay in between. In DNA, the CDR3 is TGTGCCAGCAGCGTCCGACAGAACTTAGACATTCAGTACTTC. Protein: CASSVRQNLDIQYF.

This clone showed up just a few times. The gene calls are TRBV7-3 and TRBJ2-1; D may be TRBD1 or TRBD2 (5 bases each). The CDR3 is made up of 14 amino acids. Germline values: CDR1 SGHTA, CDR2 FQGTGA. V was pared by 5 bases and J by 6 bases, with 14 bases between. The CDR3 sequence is CASSLGTQGNEQFF. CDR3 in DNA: TGTGCCAGCAGCCTCGGGACCCAGGGCAATGAGCAGTTCTTC. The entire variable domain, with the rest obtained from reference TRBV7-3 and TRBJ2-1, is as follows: GAGVSQTPSNKVTEKGKYVELRCDPISGHTALYWYRQSLGQGPEFLIYFQGTGAADDSGLPNDRFFAVRPEGSVSTLKIQRTERGDSAVYLCASSLGTQGNEQFFGPGTRLTVL.

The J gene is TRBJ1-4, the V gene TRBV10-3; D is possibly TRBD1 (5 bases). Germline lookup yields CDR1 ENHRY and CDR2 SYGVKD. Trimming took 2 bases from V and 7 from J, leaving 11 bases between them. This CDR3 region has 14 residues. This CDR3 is CAISERAGLEKLFF. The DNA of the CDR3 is TGTGCCATCAGTGAGCGGGCAGGGCTTGAAAAACTGTTTTTT.